The TCR beta chain described here comes from a study of T-cell reconstitution after alpha-beta-depleted transplantation in children. By share of the sample, this clonotype is medium-sized (0.01 to 0.1%). Its matching antigen is unknown. V lost 0 bases to trimming and J lost 4 bases; unmatched junction nucleotides: 9. The germline gives CDR1 SGHDT, CDR2 YYEEEE. The CDR3 has 18 residues. Unique molecular identifiers tagged the TCRbeta library. TCRdb used MiXCR to reprocess the PCR reads, holding one entry per CDR3 protein. The sample lists fewer than 8,000 distinct CDR3 sequences, 25% to 30% occurring once. General study points: Surviving thymic progenitors and recipient T cells were the source of high TCRbeta diversity at day 60 in some patients. Reportedly, only several hundred clones from non-depleted graft cells drove alpha-beta T-cell counts at about two months. Most T-cell counts and diversity one year after the transplant came from T cells that were newly produced.

Material: peripheral blood, obtained 60 days after TCRalphabeta/CD19-depleted stem cell transplant. The TCR was taken from a boy younger than two who had a stem cell transplant for SCID, so the T cells may come from the graft donor. The V and J genes are TRBV5-6 and TRBJ2-2; 10 bases align to TRBD1. CDR3 residues: CASSLVVTGTGVTGELFF. The CDR3 coding sequence is TGTGCCAGCAGCTTGGTGGTAACCGGGACAGGGGTCACCGGGGAGCTGTTTTTT.